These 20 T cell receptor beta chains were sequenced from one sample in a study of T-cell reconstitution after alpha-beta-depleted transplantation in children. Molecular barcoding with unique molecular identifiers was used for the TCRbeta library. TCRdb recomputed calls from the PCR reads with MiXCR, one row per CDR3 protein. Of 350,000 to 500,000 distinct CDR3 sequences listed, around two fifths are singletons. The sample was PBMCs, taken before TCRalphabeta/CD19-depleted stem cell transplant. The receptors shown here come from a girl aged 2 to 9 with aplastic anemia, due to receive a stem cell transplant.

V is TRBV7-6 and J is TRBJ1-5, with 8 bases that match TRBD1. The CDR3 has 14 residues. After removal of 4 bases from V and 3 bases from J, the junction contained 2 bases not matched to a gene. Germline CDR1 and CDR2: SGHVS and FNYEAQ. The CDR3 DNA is TGTGCCAGCAGCTCAGGGGGCCCCAATCAGCCCCAGCATTTT. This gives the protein CASSSGGPNQPQHF.

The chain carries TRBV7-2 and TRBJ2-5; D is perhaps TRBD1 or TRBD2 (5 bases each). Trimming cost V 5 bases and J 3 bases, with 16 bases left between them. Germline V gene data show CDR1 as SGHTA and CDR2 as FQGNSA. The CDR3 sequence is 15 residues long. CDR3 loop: CASSRTGGLEETQYF. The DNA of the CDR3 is TGTGCCAGCAGCCGTACAGGAGGTCTTGAAGAGACCCAGTACTTC.

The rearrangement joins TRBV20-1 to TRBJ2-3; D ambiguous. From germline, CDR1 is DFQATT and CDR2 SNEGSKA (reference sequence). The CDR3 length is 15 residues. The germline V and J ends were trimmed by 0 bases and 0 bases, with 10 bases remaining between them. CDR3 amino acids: CSARESAASTDTQYF. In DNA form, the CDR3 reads TGCAGTGCTAGAGAATCGGCAGCTAGCACAGATACGCAGTATTTT.

The CDR3 DNA reads TGTGCCAGCAGTTACTCGGTGGCAGGTCAGGGGAACACCATATATTTT. Encoded protein: CASSYSVAGQGNTIYF. This chain connects TRBV6-5 to TRBJ1-3; D perhaps matches TRBD1 (6 bases). The germline V gene encodes CDR1 MNHEY and CDR2 SVGAGI. V was pared by 0 bases and J by 7 bases, with 16 bases between. The CDR3 is made up of 16 amino acids.

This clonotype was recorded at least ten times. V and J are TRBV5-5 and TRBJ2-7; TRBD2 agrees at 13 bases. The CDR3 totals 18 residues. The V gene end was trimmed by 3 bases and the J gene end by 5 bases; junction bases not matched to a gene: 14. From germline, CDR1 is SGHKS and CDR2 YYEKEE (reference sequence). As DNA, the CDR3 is TGTGCCAGCAGCTCCGTCCCGGGACTAGCGGGAAAGAAGCACGAGCAGTACTTC. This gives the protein CASSSVPGLAGKKHEQYF.

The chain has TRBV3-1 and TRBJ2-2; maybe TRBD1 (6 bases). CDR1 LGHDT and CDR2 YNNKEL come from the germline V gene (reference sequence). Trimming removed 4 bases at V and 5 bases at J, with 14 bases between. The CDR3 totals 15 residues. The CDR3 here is CASSPSAQGTGELFF. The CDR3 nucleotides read TGTGCCAGCAGCCCTTCGGCACAGGGTACCGGGGAGCTGTTTTTT.

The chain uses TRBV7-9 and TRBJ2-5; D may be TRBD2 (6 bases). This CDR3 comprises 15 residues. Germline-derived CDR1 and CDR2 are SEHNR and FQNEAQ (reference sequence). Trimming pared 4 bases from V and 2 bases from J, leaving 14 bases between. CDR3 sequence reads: CASSSGTGEQETQYF. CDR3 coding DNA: TGTGCCAGCAGCTCGGGGACGGGGGAGCAAGAGACCCAGTACTTC.

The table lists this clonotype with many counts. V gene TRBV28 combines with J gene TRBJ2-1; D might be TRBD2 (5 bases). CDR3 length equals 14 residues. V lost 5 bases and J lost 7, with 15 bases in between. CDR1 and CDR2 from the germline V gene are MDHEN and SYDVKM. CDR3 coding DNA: TGTGCCAGCAGTAGGGCTACCCCGGGAAATGAGCAGTTCTTC. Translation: CASSRATPGNEQFF.

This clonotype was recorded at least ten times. Here the CDR3 DNA reads TGTGCCAGCAGTTTACTGGACATGAGGGAGACCCAGTACTTC. This encodes CASSLLDMRETQYF. The chain has TRBV12-3 or TRBV12-4 and TRBJ2-5; D may be TRBD1 (5 bases). Trimming removed 2 bases from V and 5 bases from J, with 12 bases in between. The CDR3 is made up of 14 amino acids.

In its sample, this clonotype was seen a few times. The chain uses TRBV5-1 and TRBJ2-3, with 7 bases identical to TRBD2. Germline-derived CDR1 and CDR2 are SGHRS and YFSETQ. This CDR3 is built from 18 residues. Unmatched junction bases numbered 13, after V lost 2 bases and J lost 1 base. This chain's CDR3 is CASSFEISLRERTDTQYF. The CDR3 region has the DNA TGCGCCAGCAGCTTTGAAATTAGTTTGCGGGAGCGCACAGATACGCAGTATTTT.

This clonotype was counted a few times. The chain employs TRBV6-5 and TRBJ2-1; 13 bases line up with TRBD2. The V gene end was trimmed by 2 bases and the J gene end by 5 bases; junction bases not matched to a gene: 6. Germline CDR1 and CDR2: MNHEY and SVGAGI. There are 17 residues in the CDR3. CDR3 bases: TGTGCCAGCAGTTACGTACTAGCGGGAGGGCCGAACAATGAGCAGTTCTTC. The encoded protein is CASSYVLAGGPNNEQFF.

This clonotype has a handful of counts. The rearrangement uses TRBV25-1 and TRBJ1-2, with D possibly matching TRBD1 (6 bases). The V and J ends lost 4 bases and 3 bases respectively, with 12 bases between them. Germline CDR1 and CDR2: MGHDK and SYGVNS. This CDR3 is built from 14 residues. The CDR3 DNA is TGTGCCAGCAGTGGAGGGGGGATGGACTATGGCTACACCTTC. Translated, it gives CASSGGGMDYGYTF.

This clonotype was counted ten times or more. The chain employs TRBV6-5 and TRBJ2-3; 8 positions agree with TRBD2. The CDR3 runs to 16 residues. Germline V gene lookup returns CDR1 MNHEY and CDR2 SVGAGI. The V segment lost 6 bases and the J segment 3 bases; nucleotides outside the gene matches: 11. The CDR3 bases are TGTGCCAGCAGAACTCGGACTAGCCCAGCGACAGATACGCAGTATTTT. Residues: CASRTRTSPATDTQYF.

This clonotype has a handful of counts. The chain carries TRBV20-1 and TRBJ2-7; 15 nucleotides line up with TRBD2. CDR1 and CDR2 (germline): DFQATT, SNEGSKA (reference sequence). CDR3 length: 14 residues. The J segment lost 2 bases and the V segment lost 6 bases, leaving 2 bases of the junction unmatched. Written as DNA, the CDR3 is TGCAGTGCCGGACTAGCGGGGGGGCCCTACGAGCAGTACTTC. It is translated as CSAGLAGGPYEQYF.

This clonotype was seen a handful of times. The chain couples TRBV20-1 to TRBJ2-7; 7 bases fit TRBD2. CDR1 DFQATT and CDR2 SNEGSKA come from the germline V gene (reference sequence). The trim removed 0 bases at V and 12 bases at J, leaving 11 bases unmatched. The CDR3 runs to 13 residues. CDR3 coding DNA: TGCAGTGCTAGAGATGGGAGGGCCCATTCAACGTACTTC. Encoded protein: CSARDGRAHSTYF.

DNA for the CDR3: TGCGCCAGCAGCCCACCGAACCCCATGGGATCCACAGATACGCAGTATTTT. It codes for CASSPPNPMGSTDTQYF. The chain employs TRBV5-1 and TRBJ2-3, with D unclear. V was pared by 4 bases and J by 2 bases, with 20 bases between. Germline lookup yields CDR1 SGHRS and CDR2 YFSETQ. The CDR3 runs to 17 residues.

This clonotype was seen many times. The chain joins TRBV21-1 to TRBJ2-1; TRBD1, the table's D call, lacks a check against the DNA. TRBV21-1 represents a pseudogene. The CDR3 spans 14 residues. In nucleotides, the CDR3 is TGTGCCAGCCGGACAGGGGAACAGCGGAATGAGCAGTTCTTC. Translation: CASRTGEQRNEQFF.

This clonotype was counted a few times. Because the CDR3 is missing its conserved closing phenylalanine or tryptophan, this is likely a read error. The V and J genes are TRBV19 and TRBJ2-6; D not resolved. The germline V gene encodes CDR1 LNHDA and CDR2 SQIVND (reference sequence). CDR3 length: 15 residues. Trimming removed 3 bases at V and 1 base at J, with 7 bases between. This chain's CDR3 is CASSIRFSGANVLTS. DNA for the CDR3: TGTGCCAGTAGTATCAGGTTTTCTGGGGCCAACGTCCTGACTTCC.

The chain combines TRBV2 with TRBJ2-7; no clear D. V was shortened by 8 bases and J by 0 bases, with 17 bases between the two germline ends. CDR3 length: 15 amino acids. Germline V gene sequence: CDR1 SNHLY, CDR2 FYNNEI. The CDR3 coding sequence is TGTGCCAGCTGTTTCCCTACTTCGAGCTCCTACGAGCAGTACTTC. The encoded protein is CASCFPTSSSYEQYF.

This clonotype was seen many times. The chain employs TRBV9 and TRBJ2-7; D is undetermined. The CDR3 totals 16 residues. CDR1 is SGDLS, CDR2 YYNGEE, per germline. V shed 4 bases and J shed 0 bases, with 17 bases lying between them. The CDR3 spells CASSPLPGAPSYEQYF. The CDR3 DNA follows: TGTGCCAGCAGCCCACTCCCTGGTGCCCCCTCCTACGAGCAGTACTTC.